The 10 T cell receptor beta chains given below trace back to one sample, sequenced in a study of T cells in women clearing cervical HPV infection. Using immunoSEQ multiplex PCR, the repertoire was profiled, and TCRdb retains in-frame clones only, with some absent. Recorded for this sample: 20,000 to 25,000 clones. Sequenced material: blood buffy coat. The receptor set was obtained from a woman between 18 and 70 years old with a cervical HPV16 infection that either progressed to CIN3+ or cleared (not recorded which).

A remark on this clone: The read stops 3 residues short of the end of the CDR3; the missing end is completed from the germline J gene. The rearrangement joins TRBV5-1 to TRBJ2-5; possible D gene TRBD1, 6 bases. With 0 bases removed from V and 3 bases from J, the gap between germline ends came to 9 bases. CDR1 is SGHRS, CDR2 YFSETQ, per germline. The CDR3 covers 14 residues. Partial CDR3 DNA: TGCGCCAGCAGCTTGGCAGCAGGGGAAGAGACC. Translation: CASSLAAGEET. The complete CDR3 sequence is CASSLAAGEETQYF.

A word on this clone: The CDR3 end lies 3 residues beyond the end of the read and is filled in from the germline J gene. The chain recombines TRBV7-6 with TRBJ2-3; no definite D call. Germline V gene sequence: CDR1 SGHVS, CDR2 FNYEAQ. The CDR3 spans 16 residues. The DNA read from the CDR3 is TGTGCCAGCAGCTTAGCGCCCCCAGGCACTGGTCAGCCG. Amino acid sequence: CASSLAPPGTGQP. The entire CDR3 sequence reads CASSLAPPGTGQPQYF.

Points on this clone: With the read ending 3 residues before the CDR3 end, the germline J gene is used to fill in that end. The gene calls are TRBV2 and TRBJ1-2; 7 nucleotides agree with TRBD1. The CDR3 is 16 residues long. V gave up 7 bases and J gave up 3 bases; unmatched junction bases: 14. CDR1 is SNHLY and CDR2 is FYNNEI in the germline V gene. The sequenced part of the CDR3 DNA is TGTGCCAGCACAATCCGACAGGGATCCGCGTACTATGGC. The encoded protein is CASTIRQGSAYYG. The entire CDR3 sequence reads CASTIRQGSAYYGYTF.

Comment on this clone: The observed sequence ends 3 residues before the CDR3 terminus, with the missing tail filled in from the germline J gene. The gene calls are TRBV6-2 or TRBV6-3 and TRBJ1-2; D gene uncertain. Trimming took off 5 bases at V and 0 bases at J, with 13 bases between the two ends. The CDR3 consists of 15 residues. Germline CDR1 reads MNHEY; CDR2 reads SVGEGT. The CDR3 sequence: CASSLRRGPNYGYTF. The covered CDR3 bases are TGTGCCAGCAGTCTCCGGCGGGGTCCTAACTATGGC.

Regarding this clone: The read ends 3 residues before the CDR3 terminus; that terminus is restored from the germline J gene. The rearrangement joins TRBV29-1 to TRBJ2-2; 7 bases align to TRBD2. CDR3 length: 15 amino acids. Germline lookup yields CDR1 SQVTM and CDR2 ANQGSEA. With 7 bases clipped from V and 2 bases from J, the junction kept 10 bases outside the gene matches. The sequenced part of the CDR3 DNA is TGCAGCGCCAAAAAGAGCGGGGAAAACACCGGGGAG. Its protein is CSAKKSGENTGE. The entire CDR3 protein reads CSAKKSGENTGELFF.

Of note for this clone: The sequenced fragment ends 3 residues before the CDR3 boundary, so the rest is inferred from the germline J gene. This chain links TRBV10-1 with TRBJ1-4, with D unresolved. V was pared by 4 bases and J by 6 bases, with 6 bases between. In germline, CDR1 is WNHNN, CDR2 SYGVQD (reference sequence). The CDR3 sequence is 12 residues long. The CDR3 loop reads CASSAADEKLFF. The sequenced part of the CDR3 DNA is TGCGCCAGCAGTGCTGCGGATGAAAAA.

This chain's CDR3 is CASSETGQIQETQYF. CDR3 DNA, as far as it was read: TGCGCCAGCAGCGAAACCGGACAGATCCAAGAGACC. This chain uses TRBV5-1 with TRBJ2-5, with D possibly matching TRBD1 (6 bases). The read ends 3 residues shy of where the CDR3 ends; the end is completed using the germline J gene. Germline V gene lookup returns CDR1 SGHRS and CDR2 YFSETQ. V gave up 4 bases and J gave up 1 base, with 14 bases separating them. This CDR3 is built from 15 residues. Drawing the rest from reference TRBV5-1 and TRBJ2-5, the complete variable domain is KAGVTQTPRYLIKTRGQQVTLSCSPISGHRSVSWYQQTPGQGLQFLFEYFSETQRNKGNFPGRFSGRQFSNSRSEMNVSTLELGDSALYLCASSETGQIQETQYFGPGTRLLVL.

With regard to this clone: The read gets to within 3 residues of the CDR3 end, and the germline J gene fills in the rest. This sequence joins TRBV20-1 and TRBJ2-1, with 10 bases lining up with TRBD1. The ends lost 0 bases at V and 5 bases at J; junction bases unmatched: 7. Germline assignment: CDR1 DFQATT and CDR2 SNEGSKA (reference sequence). This CDR3 spans 16 amino acids. CDR3 bases read: TGCAGTGCTAGAGATGGTGGGGACAGGGGCCACAATGAG. Protein: CSARDGGDRGHNE. The whole CDR3 is CSARDGGDRGHNEQFF.

Points on this clone: Read coverage stops 3 residues before the CDR3 terminus; the germline J gene supplies the remainder. The chain couples TRBV6-2 or TRBV6-3 to TRBJ1-4, with a possible D match to TRBD1 (5 bases). The CDR3 totals 16 residues. The V gene's germline CDR1 is MNHEY and CDR2 SVGEGT. Incomplete CDR3 DNA: TGTGCCACCCTACTAGCGGGATTCTCTGGGGCCAACGTA. It is translated as CATLLAGFSGANV. The CDR3, in full, reads CATLLAGFSGANVLFF.

With regard to this clone: The read finishes 3 residues shy of the CDR3 end, and the germline J gene is used to complete it. The rearrangement links TRBV11-2 to TRBJ2-5, with 7 bases matching TRBD1. Looked up from germline, CDR1 is SGHAT and CDR2 is FQNNGV. The CDR3 sequence is 13 residues long. Trimming at V came to 1 base and at J to 4 bases, leaving 0 bases not matched to a gene. The covered CDR3 bases are TGTGCCAGCAGCTTAGGACAGGGAGAGACC. This translates into CASSLGQGET. The whole CDR3 region reads CASSLGQGETQYF.